This TCR beta chain was sequenced for a study of monozygotic twins with inflammatory bowel disease. Study results and limitations: Among T cells, the various subtypes were not distinguishable. Whereas healthy co-twins had higher TCRbeta diversity (inverse Simpson), IBD patients had lower diversity.

For this clonotype: Its target is not known.

No sorting of T cells preceded isolation of total RNA from whole blood. Following a re-call of the 5' RACE reads, TCRdb has one entry per CDR3 protein and lacks DNA. Its table records about 210,000 distinct CDR3 sequences. This CDR3 is built from 13 residues. Sequencing input: blood. The receptor's source is a human donor with ulcerative colitis or Crohn's disease, or a healthy co-twin of an affected twin (not recorded which). The chain combines TRBV12-3 or TRBV12-4 with TRBJ1-1. CDR3 sequence reads: CASSLPGSTEAFF.